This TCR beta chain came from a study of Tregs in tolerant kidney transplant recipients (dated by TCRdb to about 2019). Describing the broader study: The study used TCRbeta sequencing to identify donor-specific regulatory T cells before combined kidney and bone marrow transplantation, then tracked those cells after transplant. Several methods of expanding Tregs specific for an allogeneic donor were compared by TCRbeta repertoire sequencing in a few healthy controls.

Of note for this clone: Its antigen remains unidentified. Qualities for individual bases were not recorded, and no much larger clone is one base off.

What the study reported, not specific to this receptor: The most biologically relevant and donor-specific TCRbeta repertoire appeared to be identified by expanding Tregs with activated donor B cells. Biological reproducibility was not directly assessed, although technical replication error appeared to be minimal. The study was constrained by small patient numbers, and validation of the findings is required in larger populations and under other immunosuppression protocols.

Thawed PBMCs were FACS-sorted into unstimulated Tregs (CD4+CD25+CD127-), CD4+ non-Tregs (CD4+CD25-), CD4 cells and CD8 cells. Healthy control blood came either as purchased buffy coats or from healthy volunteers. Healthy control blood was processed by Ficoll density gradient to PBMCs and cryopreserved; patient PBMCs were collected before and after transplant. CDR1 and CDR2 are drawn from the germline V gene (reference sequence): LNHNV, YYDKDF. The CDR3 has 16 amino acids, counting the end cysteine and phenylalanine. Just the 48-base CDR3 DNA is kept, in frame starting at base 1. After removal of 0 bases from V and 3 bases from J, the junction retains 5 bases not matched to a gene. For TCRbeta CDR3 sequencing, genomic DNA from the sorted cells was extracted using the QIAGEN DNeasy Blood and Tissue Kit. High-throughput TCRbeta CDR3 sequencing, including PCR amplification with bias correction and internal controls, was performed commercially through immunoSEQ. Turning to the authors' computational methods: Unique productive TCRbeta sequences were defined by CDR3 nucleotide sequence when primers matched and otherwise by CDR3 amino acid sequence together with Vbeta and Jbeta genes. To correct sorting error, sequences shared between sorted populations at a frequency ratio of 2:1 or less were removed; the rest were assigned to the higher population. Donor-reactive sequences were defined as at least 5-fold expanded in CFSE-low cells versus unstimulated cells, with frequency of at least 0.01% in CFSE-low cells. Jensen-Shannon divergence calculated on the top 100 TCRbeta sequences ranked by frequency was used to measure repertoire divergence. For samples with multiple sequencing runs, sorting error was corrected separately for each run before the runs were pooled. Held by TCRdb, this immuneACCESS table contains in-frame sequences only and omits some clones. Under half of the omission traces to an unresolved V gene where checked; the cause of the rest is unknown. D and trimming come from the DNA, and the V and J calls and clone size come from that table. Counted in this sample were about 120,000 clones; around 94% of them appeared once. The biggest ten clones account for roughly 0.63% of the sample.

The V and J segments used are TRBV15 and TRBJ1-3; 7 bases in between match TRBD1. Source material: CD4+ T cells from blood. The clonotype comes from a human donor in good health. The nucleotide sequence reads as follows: TGTGCCACCAGCAGAGATGGGCAGGGGGGTGGAAACACCATATATTTT. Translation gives CATSRDGQGGGNTIYF. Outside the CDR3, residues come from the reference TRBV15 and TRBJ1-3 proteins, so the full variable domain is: DAMVIQNPRYQVTQFGKPVTLSCSQTLNHNVMYWYQQKSSQAPKLLFHYYDKDFNNEADTPDNFQSRRPNTSFCFLDIRSPGLGDTAMYLCATSRDGQGGGNTIYFGEGSWLTVV.